One sample yielded the 22 T cell receptor beta chains listed below, sequenced in a study of PD-L1 blockade in urothelial cancer. Time point denoted: peripheral blood 6 weeks after treatment start. TCRdb's copy holds only in-frame clones and misses some; the assay was immunoSEQ multiplex PCR. The sample includes 35,000 to 45,000 clones, roughly 84% seen only once; the top ten take roughly a tenth. This material consisted of PBMCs, taken around atezolizumab (anti-PD-L1) treatment. All receptors come from a man in his forties with urothelial cancer.

This chain joins TRBV7-8 and TRBJ2-3; a possible D gene is TRBD2 (5 bases). The V gene's germline CDR1 is SGHVS and CDR2 FQNEAQ. This CDR3 has 14 residues. Trimming shortened V by 5 bases and J by 6 bases, and 15 bases separated the two germline ends. CDR3 coding DNA: TGTGCCAGCAGCAGACGTAGGACGGGGGATACGCAGTATTTT. Translated: CASSRRRTGDTQYF. Using reference TRBV7-8 and TRBJ2-3 for the parts outside the CDR3, the full variable domain is GAGVSQSPRYKVAKRGQDVALRCDPISGHVSLFWYQQALGQGPEFLTYFQNEAQLDKSGLPSDRFFAERPEGSVSTLKIQRTQQEDSAVYLCASSRRRTGDTQYFGPGTRLTVL.

The table lists this clone with a count of one. The rearrangement uses TRBV15 and TRBJ1-4; 11 bases match TRBD1. Germline V gives CDR1 LNHNV, CDR2 YYDKDF (reference sequence). V lost 0 bases and J lost 8; bases outside the gene matches: 2. The CDR3 contains 15 residues. The CDR3 coding sequence is TGTGCCACCAGCAGAGAAGGACAGGGGGCCGAAAAACTGTTTTTT. Its translation: CATSREGQGAEKLFF.

The V gene is TRBV2, the J gene TRBJ2-7; 7 nucleotides line up with TRBD2. This CDR3 region has 11 residues. Losses at the gene ends were 8 bases for V and 5 bases for J; bases not matched to a gene: 3. The germline gives CDR1 SNHLY, CDR2 FYNNEI. CDR3 in DNA: TGTGCCAGCCGGGGAGGGGACGAGCAGTACTTC. Translating gives CASRGGDEQYF.

This chain joins TRBV6-6 and TRBJ2-7; D is uncertain. Trimming pared 2 bases from V and 4 bases from J, leaving 9 bases between. CDR1 and CDR2 from the germline V gene are MNHNY and SVGAGI (reference sequence). CDR3 length: 13 amino acids. This CDR3 is CASSYPSIYEQYF. The DNA of the CDR3 is TGTGCCAGCAGTTACCCCAGTATATACGAGCAGTACTTC.

The V and J genes are TRBV5-4 and TRBJ2-2; TRBD2 matches 16 bases. The V gene end was trimmed by 4 bases and the J gene end by 6 bases; junction bases not matched to a gene: 6. The CDR3 length is 17 residues. Germline lookup yields CDR1 SGHNT and CDR2 YYREEE (reference sequence). CDR3 amino acids: CASSMGLAGGGSGELFF. In DNA form, the CDR3 reads TGTGCCAGCAGCATGGGACTAGCGGGAGGGGGGTCCGGGGAGCTGTTTTTT.

V usage is TRBV29-1 and J usage is TRBJ1-1; possibly TRBD1 for D (5 bases). Looked up from germline, CDR1 is SQVTM and CDR2 is ANQGSEA. This CDR3 region has 12 residues. V lost 7 bases, J lost 0 bases, and 9 bases lay in between. The chain's CDR3 is CSAGGVNTEAFF. In DNA, the CDR3 is TGCAGCGCCGGGGGGGTGAACACTGAAGCTTTCTTT.

This rearrangement joins TRBV27 to TRBJ1-4, with D uncertain. The CDR3 length is 15 residues. Trimming removed 6 bases at V and 4 bases at J, with 15 bases between. Germline V gives CDR1 MNHEY, CDR2 SMNVEV (reference sequence). CDR3 loop: CASRGWGGDNEKLFF. In DNA form, the CDR3 reads TGTGCCAGCAGGGGTTGGGGAGGAGATAATGAAAAACTGTTTTTT.

V is TRBV30 and J is TRBJ1-2; D may be TRBD1 (5 bases). V gave up 1 base and J gave up 4 bases, with 13 bases separating them. CDR3 size: 14 residues. The germline V gene has CDR1 GTSNPN and CDR2 SVGIG (reference sequence). Here the CDR3 reads CAWSALGEGYGYTF. CDR3 coding DNA: TGTGCCTGGAGTGCCCTAGGGGAGGGCTATGGCTACACCTTC.

The V call is TRBV7-2, the J call TRBJ1-1; TRBD1 is a possible D gene (5 bases). Trimming shortened V by 0 bases and J by 1 base, and 9 bases separated the two germline ends. From germline, CDR1 is SGHTA and CDR2 FQGNSA. The CDR3 has 15 amino acids. In DNA, the CDR3 is TGTGCCAGCAGCTTAGCATCGACAGAGAACACTGAAGCTTTCTTT. It yields the protein CASSLASTENTEAFF.

This chain links TRBV5-4 with TRBJ2-7; D possibly corresponds to TRBD1 (6 bases). Trimming left V 2 bases short and J 1 base short, with 7 bases between. The CDR3 has 13 amino acids. Germline lookup yields CDR1 SGHNT and CDR2 YYREEE (reference sequence). The CDR3 spells CASSLRGSYEQYF. The CDR3 coding sequence is TGTGCCAGCAGCTTAAGGGGGTCCTACGAGCAGTACTTC.

This clone was seen once. V gene TRBV28 combines with J gene TRBJ1-1; no clear D. V shed 8 bases and J shed 0 bases, with 10 bases lying between them. This CDR3 has 13 residues. CDR1 is MDHEN and CDR2 is SYDVKM in the germline V gene. This chain's CDR3 is CASGRDLNTEAFF. For the CDR3, the DNA is TGTGCCAGCGGGAGAGATCTGAACACTGAAGCTTTCTTT.

The genes are TRBV6-1 and TRBJ1-5; TRBD1 might be the D (6 bases). V lost 4 bases and J lost 1, with 14 bases in between. Per the germline V gene, CDR1 is MNHNS and CDR2 is SASEGT. CDR3 size: 16 residues. CDR3: CASSGTQQGSNQPQHF. The CDR3 DNA reads as TGTGCCAGCAGTGGGACCCAACAGGGAAGCAATCAGCCCCAGCATTTT.

The V and J genes are TRBV28 and TRBJ2-1, with TRBD1 matching over 11 bases. The CDR3 runs 15 residues. V shed 6 bases, J shed 7 bases, and the junction held 8 bases outside the gene matches. Germline CDR1 is MDHEN and CDR2 is SYDVKM. The CDR3 spells CASSSGDRGVNEQFF. The CDR3 DNA sequence: TGTGCCAGCAGCTCCGGGGACAGGGGGGTTAATGAGCAGTTCTTC.

The CDR3 is CASRGLTGDENYGYTF. The DNA for the CDR3 is TGTGCCAGCAGAGGTTTGACAGGCGACGAAAACTATGGCTACACCTTC. The gene calls are TRBV9 and TRBJ1-2; D is perhaps TRBD1 (6 bases). Germline loops: CDR1 SGDLS, CDR2 YYNGEE. The V gene lost 5 bases and the J gene lost 2 bases, with 19 bases spanning the gap. The CDR3 has 16 residues. Full variable domain (rest looked up from reference TRBV9 and TRBJ1-2): DSGVTQTPKHLITATGQRVTLRCSPRSGDLSVYWYQQSLDQGLQFLIQYYNGEERAKGNILERFSAQQFPDLHSELNLSSLELGDSALYFCASRGLTGDENYGYTFGSGTRLTVV.

The rearrangement joins TRBV9 to TRBJ2-7; TRBD1 matches at 10 bases. V lost 3 bases, J lost 4 bases, and 7 bases stayed unmatched. Germline CDR1 reads SGDLS; CDR2 reads YYNGEE. The CDR3 consists of 15 residues. CDR3 amino acids: CASSGGQGVSYEQYF. The CDR3 DNA sequence: TGTGCCAGCAGCGGAGGACAGGGGGTTTCATACGAGCAGTACTTC. Combining the CDR3 with reference TRBV9 and TRBJ2-7 gives the whole variable domain DSGVTQTPKHLITATGQRVTLRCSPRSGDLSVYWYQQSLDQGLQFLIQYYNGEERAKGNILERFSAQQFPDLHSELNLSSLELGDSALYFCASSGGQGVSYEQYFGPGTRLTVT.

The J gene is TRBJ1-2, the V gene TRBV6-1; TRBD1 matches 10 bases. V was clipped by 4 bases and J by 3 bases; unmatched bases: 5. Germline-derived CDR1 and CDR2 are MNHNS and SASEGT. The CDR3 loop spans 15 amino acids. The CDR3 protein is CASSASGTGDYGYTF. In DNA form, the CDR3 reads TGTGCCAGCAGTGCATCCGGGACAGGGGACTATGGCTACACCTTC.

The genes are TRBV19 and TRBJ1-2; D is unclear. Germline loops: CDR1 LNHDA, CDR2 SQIVND (reference sequence). This CDR3 region has 12 residues. V lost 3 bases, J lost 6 bases, and 8 bases lay in between. The DNA of the CDR3 is TGTGCCAGTAGTATCAGAAACAATGGCTACACCTTC. As protein: CASSIRNNGYTF.

The count of this clone is one. The CDR3 region has the DNA TGTGCCAGCAGCCGTAGCGGTGAAACGCAGTATTTT. It encodes CASSRSGETQYF. J is TRBJ2-3 and V is TRBV5-5, with D maybe TRBD2 (6 bases). This CDR3 contains 12 residues. Trimming took off 4 bases at V and 9 bases at J, with 12 bases between the two ends. Per germline, CDR1 SGHKS and CDR2 YYEKEE (reference sequence).

V is TRBV7-8 and J is TRBJ2-3, with D perhaps matching TRBD2 (5 bases). Deletions cut 6 bases from V and 0 bases from J, with 13 bases between. From germline, CDR1 is SGHVS and CDR2 FQNEAQ. This CDR3 comprises 15 residues. The CDR3, as DNA: TGTGCCAGCAGAATAGGGCAGCGGAGCACAGATACGCAGTATTTT. Its protein product is CASRIGQRSTDTQYF.

This clone was seen a few times. This rearrangement joins TRBV28 to TRBJ1-1, with TRBD1 matching over 7 bases. V was pared by 6 bases and J by 5 bases, with 12 bases of the junction left unmatched. The CDR3 has 15 residues. Per the germline V gene, CDR1 is MDHEN and CDR2 is SYDVKM. DNA of the CDR3: TGTGCCAGCAGGGGACAGACAGGGTTAAAGACTGAAGCTTTCTTT. It translates to CASRGQTGLKTEAFF.

The rearrangement joins TRBV28 to TRBJ2-1; D is undetermined. In germline, CDR1 is MDHEN, CDR2 SYDVKM. V lost 0 bases to trimming and J lost 8 bases, with 5 bases between them. The CDR3 is 12 amino acids. The CDR3 bases are TGTGCCAGCAGTTTATGGAGAGATGAGCAGTTCTTC. Its protein is CASSLWRDEQFF. The entire variable domain, with the rest obtained from reference TRBV28 and TRBJ2-1, is as follows: DVKVTQSSRYLVKRTGEKVFLECVQDMDHENMFWYRQDPGLGLRLIYFSYDVKMKEKGDIPEGYSVSREKKERFSLILESASTNQTSMYLCASSLWRDEQFFGPGTRLTVL.

This chain connects TRBV2 to TRBJ1-1; D is uncertain. The CDR3 extends over 12 amino acids. V was shortened by 7 bases and J by 10 bases, with 16 bases between the two germline ends. CDR1 and CDR2 from the germline V gene are SNHLY and FYNNEI. CDR3 sequence: CASNEHLEGAFF. The CDR3 DNA reads TGTGCCAGCAACGAACACCTCGAGGGAGCTTTCTTT.